This passage covers 15 T cell receptor beta chains from one sample sequenced in a study of radiation and T cells in renal cell carcinoma (TCRdb year 2020). Reading the label with the study, this specimen's time point is: blood 2 weeks post-SBRT. The treatment or condition label corresponds to: 15 Gy SBRT to primary tumor, nephrectomy 4 weeks later. Receptor libraries were prepared by the immunoSEQ multiplex PCR assay. TCRdb holds this immuneACCESS table with in-frame rearrangements only. Some clones are missing; in checked studies, unresolved V genes explain under half, and the rest has no known cause. The table for this sample lists about 150,000 clones; approximately 86% of them were counted only once. Approximately 12% of the sample rests with the top ten. The sequencing used blood, collected from a patient whose treatment included radiotherapy and nephrectomy. The receptors here all came from a woman in her 50s with renal cell carcinoma.

This chain joins TRBV19 and TRBJ1-2; a possible D gene is TRBD1 (5 bases). The germline V gene has CDR1 LNHDA and CDR2 SQIVND (reference sequence). Trimming stripped 7 bases from V and 4 bases from J, with 25 bases between. The CDR3 spans 17 residues. CDR3 region: CASTYGGTGNFGYGYTF. In DNA, the CDR3 is TGTGCCAGTACGTATGGCGGGACGGGAAATTTTGGCTATGGCTACACCTTC.

The chain combines TRBV13 with TRBJ1-1; D remains ambiguous. V was trimmed by 3 bases and J by 1 base, leaving 6 bases between them. The CDR3 sequence is 13 residues long. In germline, CDR1 is PRHDT, CDR2 FYEKMQ (reference sequence). DNA for the CDR3: TGTGCCAGCAGCTTCTCAGGGAACACTGAAGCTTTCTTT. This codes for CASSFSGNTEAFF.

The rearrangement joins TRBV6-5 to TRBJ1-3; 8 nucleotides agree with TRBD1. The length of the CDR3 is 13 residues. V lost 8 bases and J lost 2; bases outside the gene matches: 2. Looked up from germline, CDR1 is MNHEY and CDR2 is SVGAGI. The CDR3 DNA follows: TGTGCCAGCGGGACAGGAACTGGAAACACCATATATTTT. It translates to CASGTGTGNTIYF.

In this sample, this clone turned up a few times. The germline gene is not matched at one end of the junction; a read error may be the cause. The CDR3 DNA follows: TGTGCCTGTAGTGACGGGAACTATGGCTACACCTTC. Its translation: CACSDGNYGYTF. J is TRBJ1-2 and V is TRBV19; no definite D call. Germline V lookup: CDR1 LNHDA, CDR2 SQIVND (reference sequence). The CDR3 consists of 12 residues.

The CDR3 protein is CASSIDVQQPQHF. The CDR3 nucleotides are TGTGCCAGTAGTATAGACGTACAACAGCCCCAGCATTTT. The chain employs TRBV19 and TRBJ1-5; no clear D gene. Trimming shortened V by 0 bases and J by 7 bases, and 7 bases separated the two germline ends. This CDR3 spans 13 amino acids. Per the germline V gene, CDR1 is LNHDA and CDR2 is SQIVND (reference sequence).

The V gene is TRBV6-4, the J gene TRBJ2-2, with 7 bases matching TRBD2. Germline lookup yields CDR1 MRHNA and CDR2 SNTAGT. Losses at the gene ends were 5 bases for V and 0 bases for J; bases not matched to a gene: 9. The CDR3 is 17 residues long. This CDR3 reads CASSLRLAEPNTGELFF. CDR3 nucleotide sequence: TGTGCCAGCAGTCTCAGGCTAGCGGAGCCGAACACCGGGGAGCTGTTTTTT.

J is TRBJ2-3 and V is TRBV7-8, with D perhaps matching TRBD1 or TRBD2 (5 bases each). The germline V gene encodes CDR1 SGHVS and CDR2 FQNEAQ. Trimming shortened V by 1 base and J by 9 bases, and 11 bases separated the two germline ends. CDR3 size: 13 residues. CDR3 bases: TGTGCCAGCAGCTTAGGCAGGGACGGGACGCAGTATTTT. Protein product: CASSLGRDGTQYF.

This clone has only one observation. V gene TRBV6-5 combines with J gene TRBJ2-7; D is perhaps TRBD1 (6 bases). The CDR3 has 15 residues. Germline values: CDR1 MNHEY, CDR2 SVGAGI. Trimming removed 4 bases at V and 0 bases at J, with 13 bases between. CDR3 nucleotides: TGTGCCAGCAGTTGGGGGCCCCTTCGCTCCTACGAGCAGTACTTC. Translating it yields CASSWGPLRSYEQYF.

The rearrangement uses TRBV19 and TRBJ1-5; no clear D gene. Between the trimmed V and J ends, which lost 5 bases and 4 bases, there was a span of 9 bases. Germline-derived CDR1 and CDR2 are LNHDA and SQIVND (reference sequence). This CDR3 has 13 amino acids. CDR3 protein: CASSGIRNQPQHF. In nucleotides, the CDR3 is TGTGCCAGTAGTGGGATCCGGAATCAGCCCCAGCATTTT. Filled out from reference TRBV19 and TRBJ1-5, the complete variable domain reads DGGITQSPKYLFRKEGQNVTLSCEQNLNHDAMYWYRQDPGQGLRLIYYSQIVNDFQKGDIAEGYSVSREKKESFPLTVTSAQKNPTAFYLCASSGIRNQPQHFGDGTRLSIL.

The J gene is TRBJ1-2, the V gene TRBV11-2; 9 nucleotides agree with TRBD1. J gave up 3 bases and V 3 bases, and 8 bases lay outside the gene matches. Germline V gene lookup returns CDR1 SGHAT and CDR2 FQNNGV. CDR3 size: 16 residues. DNA of the CDR3: TGTGCCAGCAGCTTTGGGACGCGGGACAGGGACTATGGCTACACCTTC. Amino acids: CASSFGTRDRDYGYTF.

This clone has just one count. V and J are TRBV4-3 and TRBJ1-2; D is unclear. The germline V gene has CDR1 LGHNA and CDR2 YSLEER. The V and J ends lost 0 bases and 2 bases respectively, with 13 bases between them. The CDR3 consists of 16 residues. The CDR3 spells CASSQDATDPNYGYTF. Here the CDR3 DNA reads TGCGCCAGCAGCCAAGATGCAACGGACCCCAACTATGGCTACACCTTC.

In its sample, this clone was seen once. The chain employs TRBV23-1 and TRBJ1-4, with a tentative D call TRBD1 (6 bases). TRBV23-1 belongs to the ORF category, with a function that is uncertain. There are 16 residues in the CDR3. The V end lost 6 bases, the J end lost 4 bases, and 18 bases lay between the germline ends. DNA for the CDR3: TGCGCCAGCAGCAATAAACAGGGTGAGAGTAATGAAAAACTGTTTTTT. Translation gives CASSNKQGESNEKLFF.

The genes are TRBV5-1 and TRBJ1-2, with 8 positions matching TRBD1. The CDR3 is 15 amino acids. The V gene's germline CDR1 is SGHRS and CDR2 YFSETQ. V lost 0 bases and J lost 6; bases outside the gene matches: 7. CDR3 protein: CASSLGQGAINGYTF. The CDR3 bases are TGCGCCAGCAGCTTGGGGCAGGGGGCAATCAATGGCTACACCTTC.

The chain carries TRBV2 and TRBJ1-6; 10 nucleotides match TRBD1. From germline, CDR1 is SNHLY and CDR2 FYNNEI. With V trimmed by 11 bases and J by 7 bases, 5 bases remained unmatched. This CDR3 has 13 amino acids. The CDR3 DNA follows: TGTGCCGCGTCGGGACAGGGGAATTCACCCCTCCACTTT. Residues: CAASGQGNSPLHF.

V usage is TRBV19 and J usage is TRBJ1-5; D gene ambiguous. Germline V gene sequence: CDR1 LNHDA, CDR2 SQIVND (reference sequence). The V end lost 1 base, the J end lost 0 bases, and 7 bases lay between the germline ends. The CDR3 contains 15 residues. The CDR3 DNA sequence: TGTGCCAGTAGTATAGGAGTTAATAGCAATCAGCCCCAGCATTTT. It yields the protein CASSIGVNSNQPQHF.